Below are 7 T cell receptor beta chains sequenced from a single sample in a study of blood T cell repertoires in COVID-19. Clones were sequenced by immunoSEQ multiplex PCR, and TCRdb holds only the in-frame ones, with some missing. The sample contains hundreds of thousands of clones, about 87% of which appear only once. Sequencing was carried out using peripheral blood. These receptor sequences come from a human donor in a cohort sampled during active COVID-19.

This clone was observed a single time. The V and J genes are TRBV29-1 and TRBJ2-5; 7 bases align to TRBD1. The germline V gene has CDR1 SQVTM and CDR2 ANQGSEA. CDR3 length equals 14 residues. J gave up 5 bases and V 3 bases, and 9 bases lay outside the gene matches. CDR3 protein: CSVESDRVLETQYF. The CDR3 DNA sequence: TGCAGCGTTGAGAGCGACAGGGTCTTGGAGACCCAGTACTTC.

The chain combines TRBV18 with TRBJ2-2, with D possibly TRBD2 on 6 matching bases. Germline V lookup: CDR1 KGHSH, CDR2 LQKENI. The CDR3 runs to 16 residues. The V end lost 2 bases, the J end lost 0 bases, and 10 bases lay between the germline ends. The chain's CDR3 is CASSPSAGSNTGELFF. The CDR3 nucleotides are TGTGCCAGCTCACCATCTGCGGGATCGAACACCGGGGAGCTGTTTTTT.

This clone showed up just a few times. The chain has TRBV6-5 and TRBJ2-3; 8 nucleotides match TRBD2. Germline V gene data show CDR1 as MNHEY and CDR2 as SVGAGI. This CDR3 contains 15 residues. The J segment lost 4 bases and the V segment lost 5 bases, leaving 8 bases of the junction unmatched. In nucleotides, the CDR3 is TGTGCCAGCAGTCCCAAGTCGGGGGGGTCAGATACGCAGTATTTT. Translated, it gives CASSPKSGGSDTQYF.

The CDR3 DNA sequence: TGCGCCAGCAGCCTGGACGGACAGGCCGAGACCCAGTACTTC. Its protein is CASSLDGQAETQYF. The chain couples TRBV5-1 to TRBJ2-5; 7 positions agree with TRBD1. This CDR3 spans 14 amino acids. The germline CDR1 and CDR2 sequences are SGHRS and YFSETQ. The junction had 8 bases not matched to a gene; V was cut back by 4 bases and J by 5 bases.

This sequence joins TRBV24-1 and TRBJ2-2, with 14 positions matching TRBD2. With 5 bases clipped from V and 3 bases from J, the junction kept 10 bases outside the gene matches. Germline loops: CDR1 KGHDR, CDR2 SFDVKD. The CDR3 totals 19 residues. The CDR3 bases are TGTGCCACCAGTGTCATTGGACTAGCGGGGGGCCTAGACACCGGGGAGCTGTTTTTT. As protein: CATSVIGLAGGLDTGELFF.

The chain links TRBV28 to TRBJ2-5; 12 positions match TRBD2. V was clipped by 3 bases and J by 4 bases; unmatched bases: 3. The germline gives CDR1 MDHEN, CDR2 SYDVKM. CDR3 length: 15 residues. The CDR3 bases are TGTGCCAGCAGTTTCCCACTAGCGGGAGGAGAGACCCAGTACTTC. Its translation: CASSFPLAGGETQYF.

V is TRBV5-4 and J is TRBJ2-5; tentatively, D is TRBD1 (5 bases). The CDR3 has 15 amino acids. Trimming stripped 0 bases from V and 1 base from J, with 10 bases between. CDR1 and CDR2 (germline): SGHNT, YYREEE (reference sequence). CDR3 DNA sequence: TGTGCCAGCAGCTTGGGTACAGGATTCCAAGAGACCCAGTACTTC. This encodes CASSLGTGFQETQYF.